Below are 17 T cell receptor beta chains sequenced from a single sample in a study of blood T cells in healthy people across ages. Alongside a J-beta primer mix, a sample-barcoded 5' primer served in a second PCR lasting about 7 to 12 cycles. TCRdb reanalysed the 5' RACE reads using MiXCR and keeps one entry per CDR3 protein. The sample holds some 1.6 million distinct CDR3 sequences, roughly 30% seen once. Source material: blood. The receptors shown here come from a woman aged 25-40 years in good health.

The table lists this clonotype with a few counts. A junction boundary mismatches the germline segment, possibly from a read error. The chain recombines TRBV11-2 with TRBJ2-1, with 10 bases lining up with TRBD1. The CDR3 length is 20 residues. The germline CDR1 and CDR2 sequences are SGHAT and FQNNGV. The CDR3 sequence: CASSLDSIVAGQGTYNEQFF. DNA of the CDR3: TGTGCCAGCAGCCTAGACAGTATCGTGGCGGGACAGGGGACCTACAATGAGCAGTTCTTC.

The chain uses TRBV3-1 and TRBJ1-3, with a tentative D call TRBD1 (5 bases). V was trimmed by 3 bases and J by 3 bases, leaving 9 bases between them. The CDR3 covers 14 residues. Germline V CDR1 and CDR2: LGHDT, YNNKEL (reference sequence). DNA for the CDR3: TGTGCCAGCAGCCAGAGGGACGGTGGAAACACCATATATTTT. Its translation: CASSQRDGGNTIYF.

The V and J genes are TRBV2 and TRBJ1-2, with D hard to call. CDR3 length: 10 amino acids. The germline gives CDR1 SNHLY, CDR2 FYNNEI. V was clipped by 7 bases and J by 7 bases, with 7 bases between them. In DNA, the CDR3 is TGTGCCAGCATAAGTCCTGGCTACACCTTC. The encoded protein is CASISPGYTF.

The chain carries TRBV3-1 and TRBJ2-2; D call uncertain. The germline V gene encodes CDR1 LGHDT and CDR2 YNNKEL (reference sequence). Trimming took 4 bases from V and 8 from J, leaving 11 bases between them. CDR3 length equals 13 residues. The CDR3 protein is CASSPTGQGELFF. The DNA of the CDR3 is TGTGCCAGCAGCCCCACCGGGCAAGGGGAGCTGTTTTTT.

Here the CDR3 DNA reads TGTGCCAGCTCACCAGAGACCCCAGGGTCCCACGAGCAGTACTTC. Translated, it gives CASSPETPGSHEQYF. The chain joins TRBV18 to TRBJ2-7; D may be TRBD1 (5 bases). The germline gives CDR1 KGHSH, CDR2 LQKENI. The V and J ends lost 2 bases and 5 bases respectively, with 16 bases between them. This CDR3 region has 15 residues.

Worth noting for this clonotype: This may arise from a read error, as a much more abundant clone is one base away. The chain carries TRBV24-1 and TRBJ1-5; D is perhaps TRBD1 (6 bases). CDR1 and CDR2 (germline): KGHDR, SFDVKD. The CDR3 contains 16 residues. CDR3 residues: CAASDSSQGTSGPQHF. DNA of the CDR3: TGTGCCGCCAGTGATTCGAGTCAGGGGACGTCAGGCCCCCAGCATTTT.

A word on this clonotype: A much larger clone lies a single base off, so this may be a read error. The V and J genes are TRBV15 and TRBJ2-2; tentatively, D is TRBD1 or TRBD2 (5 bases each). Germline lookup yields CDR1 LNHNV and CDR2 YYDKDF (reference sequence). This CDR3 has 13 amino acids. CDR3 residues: CATSRTVTGEPFF. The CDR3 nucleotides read TGTGCCACCAGCAGGACAGTCACCGGGGAGCCGTTTTTT. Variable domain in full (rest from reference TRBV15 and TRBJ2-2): DAMVIQNPRYQVTQFGKPVTLSCSQTLNHNVMYWYQQKSSQAPKLLFHYYDKDFNNEADTPDNFQSRRPNTSFCFLDIRSPGLGDTAMYLCATSRTVTGEPFFGEGSRLTVL.

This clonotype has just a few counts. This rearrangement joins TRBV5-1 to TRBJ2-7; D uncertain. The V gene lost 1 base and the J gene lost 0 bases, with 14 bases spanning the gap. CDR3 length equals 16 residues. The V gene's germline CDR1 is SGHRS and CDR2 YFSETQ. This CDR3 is CASSLFWQVNSYEQYF. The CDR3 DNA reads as TGCGCCAGCAGCTTGTTTTGGCAGGTTAACTCCTACGAGCAGTACTTC. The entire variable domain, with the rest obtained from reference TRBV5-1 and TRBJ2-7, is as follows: KAGVTQTPRYLIKTRGQQVTLSCSPISGHRSVSWYQQTPGQGLQFLFEYFSETQRNKGNFPGRFSGRQFSNSRSEMNVSTLELGDSALYLCASSLFWQVNSYEQYFGPGTRLTVT.

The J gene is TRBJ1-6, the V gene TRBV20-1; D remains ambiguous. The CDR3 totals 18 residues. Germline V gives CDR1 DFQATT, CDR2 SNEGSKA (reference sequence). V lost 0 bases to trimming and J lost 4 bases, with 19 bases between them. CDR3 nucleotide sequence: TGCAGTGCTAGAGATCGGGCAGCACTCGGCACTTATAATTCACCCCTCCACTTT. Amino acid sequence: CSARDRAALGTYNSPLHF.

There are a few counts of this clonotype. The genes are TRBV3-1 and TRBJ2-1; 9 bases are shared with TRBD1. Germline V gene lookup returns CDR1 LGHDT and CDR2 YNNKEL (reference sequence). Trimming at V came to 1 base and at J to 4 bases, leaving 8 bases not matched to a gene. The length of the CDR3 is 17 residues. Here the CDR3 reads CASSQVYGTGPYNEQFF. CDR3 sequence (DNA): TGTGCCAGCAGCCAAGTGTATGGGACAGGGCCTTACAATGAGCAGTTCTTC.

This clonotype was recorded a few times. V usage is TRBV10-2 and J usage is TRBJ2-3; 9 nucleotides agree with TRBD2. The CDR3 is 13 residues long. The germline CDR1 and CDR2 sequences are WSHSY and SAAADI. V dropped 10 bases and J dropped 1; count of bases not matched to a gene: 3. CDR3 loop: CAMRLAGTDTQYF. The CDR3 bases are TGCGCCATGCGACTAGCGGGCACAGATACGCAGTATTTT.

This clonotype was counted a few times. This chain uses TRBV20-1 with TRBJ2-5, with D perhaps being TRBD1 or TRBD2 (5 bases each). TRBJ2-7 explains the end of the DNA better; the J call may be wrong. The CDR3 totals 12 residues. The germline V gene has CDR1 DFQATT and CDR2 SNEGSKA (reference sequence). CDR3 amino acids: CSAKQAGLEQYF. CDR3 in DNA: TGCAGTGCTAAACAGGCGGGTCTCGAGCAGTACTTC.

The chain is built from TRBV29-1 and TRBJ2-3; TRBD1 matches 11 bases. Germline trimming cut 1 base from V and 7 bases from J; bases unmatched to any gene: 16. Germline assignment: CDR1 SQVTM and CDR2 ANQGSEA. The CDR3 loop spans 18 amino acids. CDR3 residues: CSVEGLPGQGDVGYTQYF. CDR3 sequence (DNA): TGCAGCGTTGAAGGACTCCCGGGACAGGGGGACGTAGGGTATACGCAGTATTTT.

CDR3 nucleotides: TGTGCCAGCAGCCGCTTTCCTTCCGTTGAGCAGTTCTTC. Residues: CASSRFPSVEQFF. The genes are TRBV7-6 and TRBJ2-1; D is unclear. The CDR3 extends over 13 amino acids. Trimming removed 5 bases at V and 9 bases at J, with 14 bases between. Germline V CDR1 and CDR2: SGHVS, FNYEAQ.

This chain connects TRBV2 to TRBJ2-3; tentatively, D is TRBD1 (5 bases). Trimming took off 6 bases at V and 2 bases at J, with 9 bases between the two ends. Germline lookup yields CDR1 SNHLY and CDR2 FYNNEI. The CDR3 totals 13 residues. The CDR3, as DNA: TGTGCCAGCAGACAGGATCACACAGATACGCAGTATTTT. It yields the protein CASRQDHTDTQYF.

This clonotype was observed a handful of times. CDR3 in amino acids: CASSSDGGDYNEQFF. The CDR3 DNA follows: TGTGCCAGCAGCTCCGACGGGGGGGACTATAATGAGCAGTTCTTC. This rearrangement joins TRBV7-3 to TRBJ2-1, with TRBD2 matching 8 bases. Germline V CDR1 and CDR2: SGHTA, FQGTGA. The CDR3 runs to 15 residues. J gave up 7 bases and V 4 bases, and 9 bases lay outside the gene matches.

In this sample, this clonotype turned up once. The CDR3 DNA reads TGTGCCATCAGAGACCCCGGGACTAGCGGAATCGATGAGCAGTTCTTC. It translates to CAIRDPGTSGIDEQFF. The V gene is TRBV10-3, the J gene TRBJ2-1; 11 nucleotides align to TRBD2. Germline V gene sequence: CDR1 ENHRY, CDR2 SYGVKD. V gave up 6 bases and J gave up 8 bases; unmatched junction bases: 12. The CDR3 totals 16 residues.